Sequencing of this T cell receptor beta chain was carried out in a study of CD8+CD57+ T cells in acquired aplastic anemia (dated by TCRdb to the late 2010s). For the study in its entirety: On average, sorted CD4+ and CD8+ cells yielded 3.2 ug of extracted DNA, with a range of roughly 0.18 to 30 ug. CD8+CD57+ expansion was defined as a frequency above the mean frequency observed in healthy subjects.

Genomic DNA was used as template for profiling of TCR beta VDJ combinations and CDR3 sequences. An Illumina HiSeq 2000 was used for TCR repertoire sequencing. On the study's bioinformatics: Repertoire assessment relied on Simpson's diversity index, CDR3 size and DJ length profiles, and TRBV/TRBJ rearrangement plots. The most abundant DNA sequence in the deep sequencing data was taken as the immunodominant clone. CDR3 amino acid sequences were checked for sharing across subjects and were also compared against the VDJdb database and published repertoires. TCRdb reprocessed the public reads (quality trimming at Q25 with fastp, clone calling with MiXCR) and kept in-frame beta chains. A single entry per CDR3 protein holds the most common genes and DNA from its merged rows. The V and J calls, along with clone size, are taken from TCRdb and not from the paper's own processing. This sample has around 430,000 distinct CDR3 sequences in its table, and roughly a third of those were observed once. The ten largest clones add up to 0.8% to 0.85% of the sample.

The V and J ends are trimmed by 1 base and 9 bases, leaving 10 bases between them. The CDR3 numbers 14 residues from cysteine through phenylalanine. Only the CDR3 DNA stays, 42 bases, in frame from base 1. The germline V gene encodes CDR1 SGHTA and CDR2 FQGNSA. The full study reports these points: About 30 CD8+ CDR3 sequences were found to be shared between patients and controls, but these sequences appeared to be highly expressed in patients and within the immunodominant clones of the patients. No significant difference in CD8+ Simpson's diversity was found between patients and healthy controls (P=0.060).

Expansion of CD8+CD57+ cells had been shown by flow cytometry in the patients chosen for sequencing. Every patient had a diagnosis of severe acquired aplastic anemia based on International Study of Aplastic Anemia and Agranulocytosis and Camitta criteria. No patient had received any therapy when blood was sampled. In this study, sorted CD4+ and CD8+ T cells from the blood of healthy subjects and of severe aplastic anemia patients had their TCR repertoires deep-sequenced. Patients were enrolled in the USA under clinicaltrials.gov protocols 00001620, 01623167, 00001397, 00071045, 00081523 and 00961064. Ficoll-Paque density gradient centrifugation was used to isolate peripheral blood mononuclear cells. Before DNA extraction, CD4+ and CD8+ T cells were sorted with FACS or magnetic beads. This clonotype was detected ten times or more. Its recognized antigen is unknown. Base qualities are not at hand, and no much larger clone is one base apart.

The clonotype comes from a human donor with aplastic anemia. The V gene is TRBV7-2 and the J gene is TRBJ1-6, with no confident D gene call. The sequenced sample was sorted CD4+, CD8+, or CD8+CD57+ T cells (not recorded which) from PBMCs. For the CDR3, the sequence is CASSLGLTSSPLHF. The nucleotide sequence reads as follows: TGTGCCAGCAGCTTAGGACTCACGTCTTCACCCCTCCACTTT. Reference TRBV7-2 and TRBJ1-6 genes cover what lies past the CDR3, so the full variable domain is GAGVSQSPSNKVTEKGKDVELRCDPISGHTALYWYRQSLGQGLEFLIYFQGNSAPDKSGLPSDRFSAERTGGSVSTLTIQRTQQEDSAVYLCASSLGLTSSPLHFGNGTRLTVT.